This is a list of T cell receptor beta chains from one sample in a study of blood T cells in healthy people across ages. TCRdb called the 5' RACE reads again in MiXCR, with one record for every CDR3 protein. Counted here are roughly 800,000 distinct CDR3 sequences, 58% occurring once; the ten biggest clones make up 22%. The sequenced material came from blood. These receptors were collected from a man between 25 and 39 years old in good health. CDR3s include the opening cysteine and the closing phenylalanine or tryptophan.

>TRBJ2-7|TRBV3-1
CASSPRGFRGSYEQYF
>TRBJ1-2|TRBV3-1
CASSPPGRVYGYTF
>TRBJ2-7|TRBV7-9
CASSTSGISNEQYF
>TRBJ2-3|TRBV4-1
CASSQVYTADGTQYF
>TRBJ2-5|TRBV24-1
CATSDGMGETQYF
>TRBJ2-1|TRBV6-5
CASSYGGMNEQFF
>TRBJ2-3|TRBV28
CASGVGGSPSPDTQYF
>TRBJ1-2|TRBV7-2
CASTNGGTVYGYTF
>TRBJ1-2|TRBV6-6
CASSKLTGSIFYGYTF
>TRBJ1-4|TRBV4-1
CASSHDRAKPYEKLFF
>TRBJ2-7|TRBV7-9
CASSLKIYEQYF
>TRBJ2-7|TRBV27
CASRTAGGFHEQYF
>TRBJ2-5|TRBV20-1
CSASVSETQYF
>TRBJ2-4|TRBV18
CASSTMGKDIQYF
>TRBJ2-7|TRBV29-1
CSVFPGGLANYEQYF
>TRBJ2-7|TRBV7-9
CASSLLGPVESREQYF
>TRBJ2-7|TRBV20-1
CSARGTVDLYEQYF
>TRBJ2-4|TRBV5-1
CASSLEEKPDIQYF
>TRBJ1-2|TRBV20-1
CSATYRGPLPSYTF
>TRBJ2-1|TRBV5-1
CASSPWTGTYNEQFF
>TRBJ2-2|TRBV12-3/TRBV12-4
CASSFWATNTGELFF
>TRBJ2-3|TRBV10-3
CAISESKNGPTDTQYF